This TCR beta chain was recorded in a study of spatial heterogeneity in lung cancer. In the case of this clonotype: The antigen is not known. The junction departs from germline at one end; a sequencing error may be responsible.

The CDR3 consists of 14 residues. In the library, each TCR cDNA molecule bore its own unique molecular identifier. In TCRdb, the 5' RACE reads were re-called with MiXCR into one record per CDR3 protein. The sample includes 9,500 to 13,000 distinct CDR3 sequences, 9.5% to 13% of them seen just once. Study-wide results and caveats: The study found that expanded intratumoral alpha and beta TCR counts tracked tumor mutation counts.

As to time point: sample taken at primary tumor resection. The sample was lung tumor tissue, taken at surgery. The V gene is TRBV12-3 or TRBV12-4, the J gene TRBJ2-1; 9 nucleotides match TRBD2. This TCR was recovered from a female donor with early-stage non-small cell lung cancer. The CDR3 DNA reads TGTGCCAGCAGCTTAGTCCAGCGGGAGGATGAGCAGTTCTTC. Translated: CASSLVQREDEQFF.